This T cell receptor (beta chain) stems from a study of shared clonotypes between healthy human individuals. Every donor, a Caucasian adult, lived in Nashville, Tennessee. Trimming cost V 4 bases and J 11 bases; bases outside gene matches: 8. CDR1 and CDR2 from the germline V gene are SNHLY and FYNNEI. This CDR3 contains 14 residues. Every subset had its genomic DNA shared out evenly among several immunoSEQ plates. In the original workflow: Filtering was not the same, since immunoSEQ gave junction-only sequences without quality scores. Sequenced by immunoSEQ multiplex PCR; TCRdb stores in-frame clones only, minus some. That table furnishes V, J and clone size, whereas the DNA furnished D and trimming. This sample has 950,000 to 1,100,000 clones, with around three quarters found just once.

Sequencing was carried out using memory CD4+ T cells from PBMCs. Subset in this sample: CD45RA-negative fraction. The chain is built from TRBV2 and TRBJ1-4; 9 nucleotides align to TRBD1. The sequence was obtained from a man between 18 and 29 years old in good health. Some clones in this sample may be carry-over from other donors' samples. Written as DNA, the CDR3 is TGTGCCAGCAGTGGGACAGGGGATTCGTGGAAACTGTTTTTT. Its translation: CASSGTGDSWKLFF.